The sequence of this T cell receptor beta chain was determined in a study of graft-versus-host responses after intestinal transplantation. Whole-study results and caveats: Allograft graft-versus-host to host-versus-graft clonal ratios ran high in patients with graft-donor T cell macrochimerism. Peak levels of circulating GvH clones tracked with early post-transplant HvG declines.

As to this clone: As yet, its antigen is unknown.

Here immunoSEQ multiplex PCR was the method, and the copy in TCRdb shows in-frame clones only, minus some. The table shows 55,000 to 75,000 clones, with about 87% occurring only once. The J segment lost 7 bases and the V segment lost 5 bases, leaving 12 bases of the junction unmatched. In germline, CDR1 is LNHNV, CDR2 YYDKDF (reference sequence). The length of the CDR3 is 16 residues. Sample: unstimulated CD4+ T cells sorted from spleen or lymph node cells, taken before transplant. The chain employs TRBV15 and TRBJ2-2; TRBD2 matches 8 bases. The receptor was derived from a human donor who was the organ donor for an intestinal transplant. As DNA, the CDR3 is TGTGCCACCAGCCACCCCGGGACTAGTCCCGGCGGGGAGCTGTTTTTT. Its protein product is CATSHPGTSPGGELFF.